The source of this T cell receptor beta chain is a study of OX40 agonist ivuxolimab in advanced cancers. Study as a whole: Cohort: roughly 79% men, mean age about 60, aged about 20 to 90.

Assay used: immunoSEQ multiplex PCR; TCRdb lists only in-frame clones, some missing. Here the sample spans roughly 80,000 clones, around 90% being singletons. The CDR3 is 14 residues long. CDR1 is MNHNY, CDR2 SVGAGI, per germline (reference sequence). J gave up 5 bases and V 6 bases, and 4 bases lay outside the gene matches. The sequences come from CD4+ or CD8+ T cells sorted from blood, collected in a trial of the OX40 agonist ivuxolimab. The chain is built from TRBV6-6 and TRBJ1-4; 9 bases align to TRBD1. This TCR was sampled from an adult with an advanced solid tumor such as melanoma, head and neck, liver or kidney cancer. The CDR3 DNA follows: TGTGCCAGCAGCAGACAGGGGGGGAATGAAAAACTGTTTTTT. This translates into CASSRQGGNEKLFF.